The rows below give T cell receptor beta chains drawn from one sample of a study of CD8+ T cells in alopecia areata. Sequencing used immunoSEQ multiplex PCR; TCRdb keeps in-frame clones, though not all of them. The table records 200,000 to 250,000 clones, 66% of them present only once. The material was CD4+ T cells sorted from blood, obtained at roughly week 45, from a patient treated with tofacitinib. The receptors here all came from a human donor with alopecia areata. Both conserved end residues are part of each CDR3. Fields, in order: D gene, clone size, J gene, V gene, CDR3 protein, CDR3 DNA. A D gene is named only where the DNA matches it firmly. Some rows mark clone size as missing; the rest say once, few, many or name a class of expanded clone.

NA once TRBJ1-2 TRBV11-3 CASSLRGAGYTF TGTGCCAGCAGCCTCAGAGGGGCTGGCTACACCTTC
NA NA TRBJ1-5 TRBV6-1 CASSESGPQPQHF TGTGCCAGCAGTGAATCAGGTCCTCAGCCCCAGCATTTT
NA NA TRBJ1-1 TRBV6-1 CASSEGATGNTEAFF TGTGCCAGCAGTGAAGGGGCTACAGGGAACACTGAAGCTTTCTTT
NA few TRBJ1-1 TRBV29-1 CSVEVQKSRRTEAFF TGCAGCGTTGAAGTTCAGAAGAGCAGGAGGACTGAAGCTTTCTTT
NA NA TRBJ2-4 TRBV7-2 CASSLGGLAKNIQYF TGTGCCAGCAGCTTGGGGGGTCTAGCCAAAAACATTCAGTACTTC
NA few TRBJ1-2 TRBV7-9 CASSIHAGNGYTF TGTGCCAGCAGCATCCACGCAGGGAATGGCTACACCTTC
NA few TRBJ2-2 TRBV7-3 CASSPNTGELFF TGTGCCAGCAGCCCCAACACCGGGGAGCTGTTTTTT
TRBD1 NA TRBJ1-2 TRBV4-3 CASSQDQPGQGNLGYTF TGCGCCAGCAGCCAAGATCAACCAGGACAGGGCAACCTCGGCTACACCTTC
TRBD1 few TRBJ1-4 TRBV4-2 CASSPPGGGNEKLFF TGTGCCAGCAGCCCCCCAGGGGGCGGTAATGAAAAACTGTTTTTT
TRBD1 NA TRBJ1-1 TRBV30 CAWSDRGYTEAFF TGTGCCTGGAGTGACAGGGGATACACTGAAGCTTTCTTT
NA NA TRBJ1-4 TRBV20-1 CSAIYGEKLFF TGCAGTGCTATTTACGGTGAAAAACTGTTTTTT
NA NA TRBJ1-2 TRBV7-2 CASSSLQGIHGYTF TGTGCCAGCAGCTCACTCCAGGGTATCCATGGCTACACCTTC
TRBD1 NA TRBJ1-5 TRBV5-6 CASSLGQASNQPQHF TGTGCCAGCAGCCTCGGACAGGCTAGCAATCAGCCCCAGCATTTT
TRBD1 NA TRBJ2-3 TRBV5-1 CASTLSTTGALDTQYF TGCGCCAGCACCCTTTCGACTACAGGGGCGTTAGATACGCAGTATTTT
NA few TRBJ1-5 TRBV28 CATSEGPQPQHF TGTGCCACTTCGGAGGGTCCTCAGCCCCAGCATTTT
NA NA TRBJ2-7 TRBV29-1 CSVEGGKNYEQYF TGCAGCGTTGAAGGGGGGAAAAACTACGAGCAGTACTTC
NA once TRBJ2-7 TRBV27 CATYRFPEQYF TGTGCCACCTACCGTTTTCCCGAGCAGTACTTC
TRBD1 NA TRBJ2-2 TRBV6-1 CASSRTGASTGELFF TGTGCCAGCTCCCGGACAGGGGCCTCCACCGGGGAGCTGTTTTTT
TRBD1 NA TRBJ1-5 TRBV5-1 CASSATGDQPQHF TGCGCCAGCAGCGCTACAGGGGATCAGCCCCAGCATTTT
NA NA TRBJ2-3 TRBV7-8 CASSPRLGLTDTQYF TGTGCCAGCAGCCCCCGACTGGGACTCACAGATACGCAGTATTTT
NA few TRBJ2-4 TRBV27 CASSTGEAAKNIQYF TGTGCCAGCTCCACAGGGGAGGCGGCCAAAAACATTCAGTACTTC
NA few TRBJ1-4 TRBV5-4 CASRAGTSLDEKLFF TGTGCCAGCAGGGCCGGGACTTCCCTGGACGAAAAACTGTTTTTT
TRBD1 NA TRBJ2-7 TRBV15 CATSRGLQGEDEQYF TGTGCCACCAGCAGAGGTTTACAGGGGGAGGACGAGCAGTACTTC
NA few TRBJ2-3 TRBV30 CAWSGAYATTDTQYF TGTGCCTGGAGTGGAGCTTATGCCACCACAGATACGCAGTATTTT
NA few TRBJ2-5 TRBV10-3 CAISEGVETQYF TGTGCCATCAGTGAAGGGGTAGAGACCCAGTACTTC
TRBD1 NA TRBJ2-5 TRBV4-3 CASSQDVTGGGNQETQYF TGCGCCAGCAGCCAAGATGTTACAGGGGGTGGAAATCAAGAGACCCAGTACTTC